The 32 T cell receptor beta chains below come from one sample, sequenced in a study of cytomegalovirus exposure and HLA in healthy donors. Use of 60 Vbeta and 13 Jbeta primers characterized the PCR. Clones were sequenced by immunoSEQ multiplex PCR, and TCRdb holds only the in-frame ones, with some missing. The sample lists 180,000 or so clones; about 72% were seen once. Material for sequencing was PBMCs. The receptors come from a human donor in good health.

The chain uses TRBV5-1 and TRBJ2-2, with D perhaps matching TRBD1 (6 bases). The CDR3 has 16 amino acids. The V end was cut by 0 bases, the J end by 5 bases, with 14 bases between. Germline lookup yields CDR1 SGHRS and CDR2 YFSETQ. CDR3 in amino acids: CASSLAGDTATGELFF. The CDR3 region has the DNA TGCGCCAGCAGCTTGGCCGGGGACACTGCGACCGGGGAGCTGTTTTTT.

V gene TRBV7-3 combines with J gene TRBJ1-6; 7 nucleotides align to TRBD1. The CDR3 runs to 15 residues. V shed 3 bases and J 7 bases; nucleotides not matched to a gene: 6. From germline, CDR1 is SGHTA and CDR2 FQGTGA. The CDR3 DNA reads as TGTGCCAGCAGCTTGCTGGGACAGAGGAATTCACCCCTCCACTTT. Protein sequence: CASSLLGQRNSPLHF.

The chain combines TRBV14 with TRBJ1-1; possibly TRBD1 for D (6 bases). CDR1 SGHDN and CDR2 FVKESK come from the germline V gene. The CDR3 runs to 15 residues. V lost 0 bases and J 4 bases, leaving 12 bases between the germline ends. DNA for the CDR3: TGTGCCAGCAGCCAAGAATTGTCCAGGGGCACTGAAGCTTTCTTT. Translating it yields CASSQELSRGTEAFF.

The gene calls are TRBV4-2 and TRBJ2-3; D is perhaps TRBD2 (7 bases). CDR1 LGHNA and CDR2 YNFKEQ come from the germline V gene. With 2 bases removed from V and 0 bases from J, the gap between germline ends came to 18 bases. The CDR3 totals 18 residues. The CDR3 DNA follows: TGTGCCAGCAGCCAATCCTCCTATAGGGGGGGGAGCACAGATACGCAGTATTTT. Encoded protein: CASSQSSYRGGSTDTQYF.

This chain links TRBV5-1 with TRBJ1-4, with D tentatively TRBD1 (5 bases). Trimming removed 4 bases from V and 8 bases from J, with 18 bases in between. CDR1 SGHRS and CDR2 YFSETQ come from the germline V gene. This CDR3 spans 15 amino acids. CDR3 protein: CASSEGAGVDEKLFF. Here the CDR3 DNA reads TGCGCCAGCAGCGAAGGGGCGGGGGTTGACGAAAAACTGTTTTTT.

This clone was found once. This chain joins TRBV20-1 and TRBJ1-1; no firm D call. CDR3 size: 11 residues. Trimming cost V 5 bases and J 7 bases, with 11 bases left between them. Looked up from germline, CDR1 is DFQATT and CDR2 is SNEGSKA (reference sequence). For the CDR3, the DNA is TGCAGTGCTTTCCTCTTCGGTGAAGCTTTCTTT. Protein: CSAFLFGEAFF.

CDR3 sequence: CASSAFLAGGPLGEQFF. The CDR3 nucleotides are TGTGCCAGCAGCGCCTTTCTAGCGGGGGGGCCTTTGGGTGAGCAGTTCTTC. V and J are TRBV7-3 and TRBJ2-1; 12 positions agree with TRBD2. The CDR3 runs to 17 residues. The trim removed 5 bases at V and 9 bases at J, leaving 14 bases unmatched. Germline values: CDR1 SGHTA, CDR2 FQGTGA.

This rearrangement joins TRBV27 to TRBJ2-2; TRBD2 might be the D (6 bases). Trimming pared 3 bases from V and 7 bases from J, leaving 9 bases between. Per the germline V gene, CDR1 is MNHEY and CDR2 is SMNVEV (reference sequence). The length of the CDR3 is 13 residues. In nucleotides, the CDR3 is TGTGCCAGCAGTTTTGCGGGGAACGGGGAGCTGTTTTTT. Translation: CASSFAGNGELFF.

The sample holds one count of this clone. The rearrangement links TRBV2 to TRBJ2-7; 7 nucleotides line up with TRBD1. Per the germline V gene, CDR1 is SNHLY and CDR2 is FYNNEI. The CDR3 has 14 amino acids. V lost 6 bases to trimming and J lost 0 bases; unmatched junction nucleotides: 5. Here the CDR3 reads CASREDRYSYEQYF. The CDR3 DNA is TGTGCCAGCAGGGAGGACAGGTACTCCTACGAGCAGTACTTC.

This chain joins TRBV4-3 and TRBJ2-5, with 9 bases aligning to TRBD2. The J call may not be correct, given that the DNA end is closer to TRBJ2-7. Germline V gene data show CDR1 as LGHNA and CDR2 as YSLEER. The CDR3 contains 15 residues. This CDR3 is CASSQDWAGGLEQYF. Here the CDR3 DNA reads TGCGCCAGCAGCCAAGACTGGGCGGGGGGGCTCGAGCAGTACTTC.

The chain carries TRBV19 and TRBJ1-6; 10 positions match TRBD1. Germline assignment: CDR1 LNHDA and CDR2 SQIVND (reference sequence). Trimming took 6 bases from V and 7 from J; bases not matched to a gene: 3. The CDR3 length is 14 residues. The CDR3 DNA is TGTGCCAGTAGGCGGACAGGGGGAAATTCACCCCTCCACTTT. It encodes CASRRTGGNSPLHF.

The V and J genes are TRBV6-4 and TRBJ1-1; TRBD1 might be the D (5 bases). V shed 6 bases and J shed 7 bases, with 24 bases lying between them. CDR1 and CDR2 (germline): MRHNA, SNTAGT. CDR3 length: 16 amino acids. CDR3 sequence reads: CASSLPGGIGTYEAFF. CDR3 sequence (DNA): TGTGCCAGCAGCCTCCCCGGGGGGATAGGGACTTATGAAGCTTTCTTT.

This clone was found a few times. This rearrangement joins TRBV6-1 to TRBJ1-5; no reliable D call. The CDR3 covers 16 residues. Between the trimmed V and J ends, which lost 0 bases and 5 bases, there was a span of 14 bases. Germline CDR1 is MNHNS and CDR2 is SASEGT. The CDR3 region has the DNA TGTGCCAGCAGTGAAGCGCCCCCGGTGAACGATCAGCCCCAGCATTTT. Translation gives CASSEAPPVNDQPQHF.

The rearrangement links TRBV11-3 to TRBJ1-1; D uncertain. Germline assignment: CDR1 SGHNT and CDR2 YENEEA. V was shortened by 4 bases and J by 3 bases, with 9 bases between the two germline ends. The length of the CDR3 is 13 residues. CDR3 in amino acids: CASSYSPDTEAFF. The CDR3 bases are TGTGCCAGCAGCTACTCCCCGGACACTGAAGCTTTCTTT.

This rearrangement joins TRBV10-3 to TRBJ1-1; D uncertain. Germline-derived CDR1 and CDR2 are ENHRY and SYGVKD. V lost 0 bases and J lost 5, with 10 bases in between. This CDR3 is 14 amino acids long. CDR3 sequence reads: CAISESNPGTEAFF. The DNA for the CDR3 is TGTGCCATCAGTGAGTCTAACCCGGGGACTGAAGCTTTCTTT.

The chain links TRBV19 to TRBJ1-5, with 7 bases that match TRBD1. This CDR3 spans 15 amino acids. Germline-derived CDR1 and CDR2 are LNHDA and SQIVND (reference sequence). With V trimmed by 3 bases and J by 2 bases, 4 bases remained unmatched. The DNA for the CDR3 is TGTGCCAGTAGTATGGCTCAGGGGGGCAATCAGCCCCAGCATTTT. Encoded protein: CASSMAQGGNQPQHF. The entire variable domain, with the rest obtained from reference TRBV19 and TRBJ1-5, is as follows: DGGITQSPKYLFRKEGQNVTLSCEQNLNHDAMYWYRQDPGQGLRLIYYSQIVNDFQKGDIAEGYSVSREKKESFPLTVTSAQKNPTAFYLCASSMAQGGNQPQHFGDGTRLSIL.

This chain connects TRBV2 to TRBJ2-7, with TRBD1 identical over 8 bases. The CDR3 loop spans 15 amino acids. Germline CDR1 and CDR2: SNHLY and FYNNEI. V shed 2 bases and J 7 bases; nucleotides not matched to a gene: 10. The CDR3 sequence: CASSEYGQGRQEQYF. Here the CDR3 DNA reads TGTGCCAGCAGTGAATACGGACAGGGCCGTCAGGAGCAGTACTTC.

The chain joins TRBV11-1 to TRBJ2-1; D gene uncertain. The CDR3 spans 13 residues. Germline CDR1 is SGHAT and CDR2 is FQDESV (reference sequence). V gave up 4 bases and J gave up 1 base, with 5 bases separating them. CDR3 amino acids: CASSWASYNEQFF. As DNA, the CDR3 is TGTGCCAGCAGCTGGGCGTCCTACAATGAGCAGTTCTTC.

This chain connects TRBV7-2 to TRBJ2-7; 7 bases are shared with TRBD1. This CDR3 comprises 15 residues. Unmatched junction bases numbered 6, after V lost 1 base and J lost 3 bases. Germline V gene sequence: CDR1 SGHTA, CDR2 FQGNSA. The CDR3 DNA sequence: TGTGCCAGCAGCTTAGGCTCGACAGGGCTCTACGAGCAGTACTTC. Translation: CASSLGSTGLYEQYF.

The V and J genes are TRBV2 and TRBJ2-7, with TRBD2 matching 13 bases. The germline gives CDR1 SNHLY, CDR2 FYNNEI. The CDR3 contains 18 residues. The ends lost 8 bases at V and 5 bases at J; junction bases unmatched: 18. The CDR3 coding sequence is TGTGCCAGCTGTTGGACTAGCGGGGGCACGAGAACGCCGGACGAGCAGTACTTC. This encodes CASCWTSGGTRTPDEQYF.

The rearrangement uses TRBV19 and TRBJ1-1, with 7 bases aligning to TRBD1. In germline, CDR1 is LNHDA, CDR2 SQIVND (reference sequence). The CDR3 extends over 15 amino acids. V dropped 3 bases and J dropped 1; count of bases not matched to a gene: 5. The CDR3 nucleotides read TGTGCCAGTAGTATTGCAGGGGGAGGGAACACTGAAGCTTTCTTT. Amino acid sequence: CASSIAGGGNTEAFF.

The chain uses TRBV5-4 and TRBJ2-1; tentatively, D is TRBD1 (6 bases). Germline-derived CDR1 and CDR2 are SGHNT and YYREEE (reference sequence). The length of the CDR3 is 13 residues. Trimming stripped 0 bases from V and 7 bases from J, with 8 bases between. The CDR3 DNA sequence: TGTGCCAGCAGCTTGGACAGGGCGAATGAGCAGTTCTTC. Protein product: CASSLDRANEQFF.

The chain recombines TRBV5-1 with TRBJ2-5, with TRBD1 identical over 10 bases. V was clipped by 2 bases and J by 4 bases; unmatched bases: 14. Germline values: CDR1 SGHRS, CDR2 YFSETQ. The CDR3 runs to 18 residues. CDR3 protein: CASSFGPGQGNFGETQYF. In DNA form, the CDR3 reads TGCGCCAGCAGCTTCGGACCGGGACAGGGGAATTTCGGAGAGACCCAGTACTTC.

The chain uses TRBV28 and TRBJ1-1; 12 nucleotides agree with TRBD1. Trimming removed 5 bases from V and 5 bases from J; junction bases left unmatched: 18. Germline CDR1 is MDHEN and CDR2 is SYDVKM. The CDR3 extends over 19 amino acids. CDR3 residues: CASSDIVSGQGAIWTEAFF. CDR3 coding DNA: TGTGCCAGCAGTGATATAGTTTCGGGACAGGGGGCGATTTGGACTGAAGCTTTCTTT.

This clone has only a few counts. The chain uses TRBV25-1 and TRBJ1-1; D might be TRBD1 (5 bases). Trimming pared 6 bases from V and 1 base from J, leaving 12 bases between. Germline loops: CDR1 MGHDK, CDR2 SYGVNS. The CDR3 sequence is 14 residues long. The CDR3 region is CASSPIDRNTEAFF. For the CDR3, the DNA is TGTGCCAGCAGCCCGATCGACAGGAACACTGAAGCTTTCTTT.

V usage is TRBV25-1 and J usage is TRBJ2-7; TRBD1 matches 8 bases. The CDR3 covers 13 residues. CDR1 is MGHDK and CDR2 is SYGVNS in the germline V gene. The junction had 6 bases not matched to a gene; V was cut back by 6 bases and J by 5 bases. The CDR3 DNA follows: TGTGCCAGCAGAAGACAGGGGAGCGACGAGCAGTACTTC. Its protein product is CASRRQGSDEQYF.

The chain has TRBV4-3 and TRBJ2-3; 7 bases agree with TRBD1. V was pared by 4 bases and J by 1 base, with 5 bases of the junction left unmatched. From germline, CDR1 is LGHNA and CDR2 YSLEER. The CDR3 is 15 amino acids. The CDR3 protein is CASSRYGQGTDTQYF. The CDR3 coding sequence is TGCGCCAGCAGCCGATATGGACAGGGCACAGATACGCAGTATTTT.

The sample holds one count of this clone. The rearrangement joins TRBV5-6 to TRBJ2-1; 10 bases are a match to TRBD2. V lost 3 bases, J lost 4 bases, and 10 bases stayed unmatched. Germline CDR1 is SGHDT and CDR2 is YYEEEE. The CDR3 loop spans 17 amino acids. The CDR3 bases are TGTGCCAGCAGCTCCTATAGGACTAGCGGAAATTACAATGAGCAGTTCTTC. Translation gives CASSSYRTSGNYNEQFF.

The rearrangement uses TRBV18 and TRBJ1-1; D is perhaps TRBD1 (5 bases). The V gene lost 6 bases and the J gene lost 1 base, with 12 bases spanning the gap. The CDR3 runs to 14 residues. Germline V lookup: CDR1 KGHSH, CDR2 LQKENI. The CDR3 loop reads CASSFQGGNTEAFF. Written as DNA, the CDR3 is TGTGCCAGCTCCTTTCAGGGCGGGAACACTGAAGCTTTCTTT.

This chain joins TRBV27 and TRBJ2-7; 8 bases match TRBD2. Germline V gene sequence: CDR1 MNHEY, CDR2 SMNVEV (reference sequence). Trimming cost V 4 bases and J 6 bases; bases outside gene matches: 5. CDR3 length: 13 amino acids. CDR3 bases: TGTGCCAGCAGTTGGGCGGGGGGCGTCGAGCAGTACTTC. Its protein product is CASSWAGGVEQYF.

CDR3 region: CASSQGPYQPQHF. The DNA of the CDR3 is TGCGCCAGCAGCCAGGGGCCCTATCAGCCCCAGCATTTT. V gene TRBV4-3 combines with J gene TRBJ1-5; the D gene is possibly TRBD1 (5 bases). Germline CDR1 reads LGHNA; CDR2 reads YSLEER. The CDR3 length is 13 residues. V was clipped by 3 bases and J by 5 bases, with 8 bases between them.

A note on this clone: At one end, the junction sequence differs from germline, possibly due to a read error. The chain has TRBV5-4 and TRBJ2-5; TRBD2 matches 11 bases. This CDR3 comprises 16 residues. In germline, CDR1 is SGHNT, CDR2 YYREEE (reference sequence). CDR3: CASSFKTSGDGETQYF. The CDR3 nucleotides are TGTGCCAGCAGCTTTAAGACTAGCGGGGATGGGGAGACCCAATACTTC.